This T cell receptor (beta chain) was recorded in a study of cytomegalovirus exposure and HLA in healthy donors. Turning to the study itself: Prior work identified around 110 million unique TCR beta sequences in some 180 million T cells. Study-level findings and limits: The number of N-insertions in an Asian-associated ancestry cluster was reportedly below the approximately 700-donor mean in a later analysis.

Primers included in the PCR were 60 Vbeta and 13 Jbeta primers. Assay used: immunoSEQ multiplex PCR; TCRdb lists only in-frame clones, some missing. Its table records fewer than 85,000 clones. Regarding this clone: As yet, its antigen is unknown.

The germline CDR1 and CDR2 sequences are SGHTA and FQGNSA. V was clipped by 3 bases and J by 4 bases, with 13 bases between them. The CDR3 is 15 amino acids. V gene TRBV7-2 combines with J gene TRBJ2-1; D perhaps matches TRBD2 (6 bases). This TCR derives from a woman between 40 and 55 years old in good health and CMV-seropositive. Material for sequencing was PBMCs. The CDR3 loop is CASSLGLAAYNEQFF. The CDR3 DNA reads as TGTGCCAGCAGCTTGGGACTGGCCGCATACAATGAGCAGTTCTTC.